This TCR beta chain was sequenced for a study of T cells after yellow fever vaccination. Study-wide findings and caveats: Just a small share of clonotypes turned up in the CD4 compartment as well as the CD8 compartment.

This clonotype was observed a few times. The antigen is unknown. TCRdb used MiXCR to reprocess the 5' RACE reads, holding one entry per CDR3 protein. The repertoire holds hundreds of thousands of distinct CDR3 sequences, with about 9.9% as singletons. This CDR3 has 14 amino acids. V lost 5 bases to trimming and J lost 2 bases, with 10 bases between them. Germline lookup yields CDR1 KGHSH and CDR2 LQKENI. This receptor was taken from a man younger than 35 who received the YFV17D yellow fever vaccine. The J gene is TRBJ1-3, the V gene TRBV18; D uncertain. The sample here was PBMCs, taken on the day of the first yellow fever vaccination. CDR3 nucleotide sequence: TGTGCCAGCTCATCAGGAGGTCCTGGAAACACCATATATTTT. Amino acids: CASSSGGPGNTIYF.